The 10 T cell receptor beta chains given below trace back to one sample, sequenced in a study of CD8 T cells in ankylosing spondylitis. A single record per CDR3 protein comes from TCRdb applying MiXCR to the 5' RACE reads. The sample shows about 160,000 distinct CDR3 sequences, 44% of them seen only once. Sequencing used synovial fluid, either unsorted or a sorted T cell fraction (not recorded which). Receptors were obtained from a male donor with ankylosing spondylitis.

A few counts support this clonotype. The chain employs TRBV7-9 and TRBJ2-2; a possible D gene is TRBD2 (7 bases). Trimming removed 5 bases from V and 6 bases from J, with 22 bases in between. The CDR3 runs 17 residues. CDR1 is SEHNR and CDR2 is FQNEAQ in the germline V gene (reference sequence). The CDR3 DNA follows: TGTGCCAGCAGCCCTCCTGCGGGGGCTGTGGAGCCCGGGGAGCTGTTTTTT. Residues: CASSPPAGAVEPGELFF.

This clonotype was seen only a few times. The chain couples TRBV7-9 to TRBJ1-1; D is possibly TRBD1 (6 bases). Looked up from germline, CDR1 is SEHNR and CDR2 is FQNEAQ (reference sequence). This CDR3 has 15 residues. The V gene lost 5 bases and the J gene lost 4 bases, with 17 bases spanning the gap. CDR3 sequence: CASSPVGGRSTEAFF. As DNA, the CDR3 is TGTGCCAGCAGCCCCGTGGGGGGGCGGAGCACTGAAGCTTTCTTT.

The sample holds a few counts of this clonotype. The chain recombines TRBV5-6 with TRBJ1-1; 7 bases are shared with TRBD1. J gave up 5 bases and V 4 bases, and 8 bases lay outside the gene matches. The length of the CDR3 is 14 residues. Germline V CDR1 and CDR2: SGHDT, YYEEEE. CDR3 DNA: TGTGCCAGCAGCATAGATGACAGGGAGACTGAAGCTTTCTTT. It codes for CASSIDDRETEAFF.

This clonotype was observed a few times. The chain employs TRBV6-2 or TRBV6-3 and TRBJ2-1; 7 bases agree with TRBD1. The junction had 4 bases not matched to a gene; V was cut back by 1 base and J by 1 base. Per germline, CDR1 MNHEY and CDR2 SVGEGT. The CDR3 covers 16 residues. CDR3 region: CASSYFRQGSYNEQFF. In nucleotides, the CDR3 is TGTGCCAGCAGTTACTTCAGACAGGGATCCTACAATGAGCAGTTCTTC.

The V gene is TRBV20-1, the J gene TRBJ2-3; no reliable D call. V shed 7 bases and J shed 2 bases, with 22 bases lying between them. Germline V gives CDR1 DFQATT, CDR2 SNEGSKA (reference sequence). The CDR3 runs 16 residues. The CDR3 here is CSVTKQPLRSTDTQYF. In DNA, the CDR3 is TGCAGTGTTACAAAACAGCCCCTTCGTTCCACAGATACGCAGTATTTT.

This clonotype was recorded at least ten times. The genes are TRBV12-3 or TRBV12-4 and TRBJ1-1, with D unclear. V lost 10 bases, J lost 3 bases, and 21 bases lay in between. The CDR3 extends over 15 amino acids. The CDR3 sequence is CATILFSRRDTEAFF. The CDR3 DNA reads TGTGCCACCATTCTTTTTTCCAGGAGGGACACTGAAGCTTTCTTT.

This clonotype was seen repeatedly, ten times or more. V gene TRBV11-2 combines with J gene TRBJ2-1; 10 bases are a match to TRBD2. The length of the CDR3 is 16 residues. Germline CDR1 and CDR2: SGHAT and FQNNGV. With V trimmed by 5 bases and J by 7 bases, 11 bases remained unmatched. For the CDR3, the DNA is TGTGCCAGCAGCCCACGGACTAGCGGTATGGGGAATGAGCAGTTCTTC. As protein: CASSPRTSGMGNEQFF. Full variable domain (missing parts from reference TRBV11-2 and TRBJ2-1): EAGVAQSPRYKIIEKRQSVAFWCNPISGHATLYWYQQILGQGPKLLIQFQNNGVVDDSQLPKDRFSAERLKGVDSTLKIQPAKLEDSAVYLCASSPRTSGMGNEQFFGPGTRLTVL.

The chain has TRBV18 and TRBJ2-7; 10 bases line up with TRBD1. CDR1 and CDR2 (germline): KGHSH, LQKENI. Trimming at V came to 4 bases and at J to 2 bases, leaving 5 bases not matched to a gene. This CDR3 is built from 15 residues. The CDR3 DNA reads as TGTGCCAGCTCACGGCCGGGACAGGGGACCTACGAGCAGTACTTC. The encoded protein is CASSRPGQGTYEQYF.

The chain uses TRBV12-3 or TRBV12-4 and TRBJ2-3; TRBD2 matches at 7 bases. There are 15 residues in the CDR3. Trimming took 6 bases from V and 1 from J; bases not matched to a gene: 7. The CDR3 DNA follows: TGTGCCAGCAGCATTATGGGGGGGGGCACAGATACGCAGTATTTT. It specifies CASSIMGGGTDTQYF.

The CDR3 nucleotides read TGCAGTGCTAGAGGCCGACTAGAAACGGGCACTGAAGCTTTCTTT. It yields the protein CSARGRLETGTEAFF. The chain recombines TRBV20-1 with TRBJ1-1; D uncertain. The CDR3 is made up of 15 amino acids. V gave up 1 base and J gave up 4 bases, with 16 bases separating them. Germline CDR1 and CDR2: DFQATT and SNEGSKA (reference sequence).